Below, 12 T cell receptor beta chains from the same sample are listed, as sequenced in a study of control samples from healthy donors and cancer patients (TCRdb year 2020). The library was made by the immunoSEQ multiplex PCR assay. TCRdb obtained this table from immuneACCESS and retained in-frame rearrangements with V and J assigned. These tables miss some clones; where compared with another copy, unresolved V genes account for less than half of the shortfall, and the remainder is unexplained. A total of tens of thousands of clones appear in this sample, 75% to 90% of them only once. Together, the top ten hold roughly 7% of the sample. The sample consisted of blood. The receptors come from a man between 45 and 60 years old in good health.

The chain links TRBV5-4 to TRBJ1-1, with 8 bases identical to TRBD1. Germline V gene lookup returns CDR1 SGHNT and CDR2 YYREEE (reference sequence). The CDR3 extends over 15 amino acids. The junction had 4 bases not matched to a gene; V was cut back by 0 bases and J by 3 bases. The CDR3 protein is CASSLGPTGDTEAFF. CDR3 nucleotide sequence: TGTGCCAGCAGCTTGGGGCCGACAGGGGACACTGAAGCTTTCTTT.

The chain combines TRBV19 with TRBJ1-2; 7 bases agree with TRBD1. The CDR3 totals 13 residues. Germline V gene data show CDR1 as LNHDA and CDR2 as SQIVND (reference sequence). With 9 bases clipped from V and 3 bases from J, the junction kept 7 bases outside the gene matches. Written as DNA, the CDR3 is TGTGCCAGCCTCCGGACAGGAGACTATGGCTACACCTTC. Protein product: CASLRTGDYGYTF.

CDR3 bases: TGTGCCAGCTCACCTAACAGGTTTAATTCACCCCTCCACTTT. Its protein is CASSPNRFNSPLHF. The genes are TRBV18 and TRBJ1-6; maybe TRBD1 (5 bases). V shed 3 bases and J shed 6 bases, with 9 bases lying between them. Germline V gene lookup returns CDR1 KGHSH and CDR2 LQKENI. This CDR3 is 14 amino acids long.

The count of this clone is one. This rearrangement joins TRBV5-5 to TRBJ2-2; TRBD1 matches 8 bases. Germline V lookup: CDR1 SGHKS, CDR2 YYEKEE (reference sequence). The V gene end was trimmed by 4 bases and the J gene end by 3 bases; junction bases not matched to a gene: 8. The CDR3 has 16 residues. The CDR3, as DNA: TGTGCCAGCAGCCAGGACGGGACAGGCTACACCGGGGAGCTGTTTTTT. Its translation is CASSQDGTGYTGELFF.

In this sample, this clone turned up a few times. The chain combines TRBV5-6 with TRBJ1-3; D not resolved. V lost 5 bases, J lost 0 bases, and 9 bases lay in between. The CDR3 is made up of 14 amino acids. Germline V gene lookup returns CDR1 SGHDT and CDR2 YYEEEE. CDR3 in amino acids: CASSPRPSGNTIYF. CDR3 sequence (DNA): TGTGCCAGCAGTCCTCGGCCCTCTGGAAACACCATATATTTT.

The chain uses TRBV4-2 and TRBJ1-4; 7 bases are a match to TRBD1. Germline V CDR1 and CDR2: LGHNA, YNFKEQ. The length of the CDR3 is 15 residues. V trimming: 1 base; J trimming: 4 bases; junction bases outside the gene matches: 3. The CDR3 protein is CASSQVTGNNEKLFF. The CDR3 DNA reads as TGTGCCAGCAGCCAAGTGACAGGGAATAATGAAAAACTGTTTTTT.

The chain has TRBV3-1 (or the pseudogene TRBV3-2) and TRBJ2-7; no definite D call. The V gene lost 1 base and the J gene lost 0 bases, with 13 bases spanning the gap. The CDR3 extends over 16 amino acids. CDR1 and CDR2 from the germline V gene are LGHDT and YNNKEL (reference sequence). In DNA, the CDR3 is TGTGCCAGCAGCCAAGCTCCAGCTAAAAGCTCCTACGAGCAGTACTTC. This encodes CASSQAPAKSSYEQYF.

The gene calls are TRBV7-6 and TRBJ1-4, with 9 bases lining up with TRBD1. Germline V gives CDR1 SGHVS, CDR2 FNYEAQ. J lost 8 bases, V lost 5 bases, and 9 bases had no gene match. This CDR3 is 15 amino acids long. CDR3 residues: CASSPGTGLVEKLFF. Written as DNA, the CDR3 is TGTGCCAGCAGCCCCGGGACAGGGTTAGTGGAAAAACTGTTTTTT.

This rearrangement joins TRBV10-3 to TRBJ2-1, with 12 bases lining up with TRBD1. With V trimmed by 7 bases and J by 7 bases, 5 bases remained unmatched. From germline, CDR1 is ENHRY and CDR2 SYGVKD. This CDR3 contains 14 residues. CDR3 nucleotides: TGTGCCATCAATCCGGGACAGGGGGCGAATGAGCAGTTCTTC. Residues: CAINPGQGANEQFF.

V is TRBV14 and J is TRBJ2-5; 9 positions match TRBD1. This CDR3 has 15 residues. CDR1 is SGHDN, CDR2 FVKESK, per germline. Germline trimming cut 3 bases from V and 5 bases from J; bases unmatched to any gene: 7. CDR3 in amino acids: CASSQTTGGRETQYF. DNA of the CDR3: TGTGCCAGCAGCCAGACGACAGGGGGTCGGGAGACCCAGTACTTC. The full variable domain, its missing parts supplied by reference TRBV14 and TRBJ2-5, is EAGVTQFPSHSVIEKGQTVTLRCDPISGHDNLYWYRRVMGKEIKFLLHFVKESKQDESGMPNNRFLAERTGGTYSTLKVQPAELEDSGVYFCASSQTTGGRETQYFGPGTRLLVL.

V usage is TRBV30 and J usage is TRBJ1-5, with 7 bases identical to TRBD1. Germline-derived CDR1 and CDR2 are GTSNPN and SVGIG (reference sequence). The CDR3 contains 13 residues. V gave up 8 bases and J gave up 5 bases; unmatched junction bases: 9. This chain's CDR3 is CAAADRADQPQHF. For the CDR3, the DNA is TGTGCCGCCGCTGACAGGGCAGATCAGCCCCAGCATTTT.

The chain links TRBV6-5 to TRBJ2-1; D ambiguous. CDR3 length: 14 residues. Germline V gene sequence: CDR1 MNHEY, CDR2 SVGAGI. V lost 8 bases to trimming and J lost 0 bases, with 11 bases between them. In DNA form, the CDR3 reads TGTGCCAGCTCGCGCGGAGCCTCCTACAATGAGCAGTTCTTC. Translated, it gives CASSRGASYNEQFF.